These 26 T cell receptor beta chains came from one sample sequenced in a study of post-analysis software for immune sequencing data. General observations from the study: There were about 5 TRBV segments more frequent in patients than controls, and TRBV5-6, TRBV5-1 and TRBV20-1 were among them.

Every TCR beta cDNA library bore unique molecular identifiers. TCRdb re-analysed the PCR reads in MiXCR, keeping a single row per CDR3 protein. The table records hundreds of thousands of distinct CDR3 sequences, 45% of them present only once. These receptors have no known antigen. Sequenced sample: blood. The receptors derive from a girl aged 5-17 years with multiple sclerosis.

The chain couples TRBV27 to TRBJ2-7, with 9 bases aligning to TRBD2. The CDR3 is 15 residues long. Germline assignment: CDR1 MNHEY and CDR2 SMNVEV (reference sequence). With V trimmed by 7 bases and J by 1 base, 8 bases remained unmatched. The DNA for the CDR3 is TGTGCCAGCATCTCGCTAGCGGGACCTTCCTACGAGCAGTACTTC. As protein: CASISLAGPSYEQYF.

This clonotype has a single count. The rearrangement uses TRBV18 and TRBJ1-2, with TRBD1 matching 7 bases. The CDR3 covers 17 residues. Germline-derived CDR1 and CDR2 are KGHSH and LQKENI. The junction had 8 bases not matched to a gene; V was cut back by 0 bases and J by 1 base. The CDR3 DNA follows: TGTGCCAGCTCACCACCGAGCGGGGGACAGCATAACTATGGCTACACCTTC. Translation gives CASSPPSGGQHNYGYTF.

This clonotype was observed at least ten times. V and J are TRBV29-1 and TRBJ2-1; a possible D gene is TRBD1 (7 bases). The germline V and J ends were trimmed by 3 bases and 2 bases, with 11 bases remaining between them. CDR1 SQVTM and CDR2 ANQGSEA come from the germline V gene. The CDR3 extends over 14 amino acids. CDR3 sequence reads: CSVEGRGAYNEQFF. The CDR3 nucleotides are TGCAGCGTTGAGGGCAGGGGGGCCTACAATGAGCAGTTCTTC.

This clonotype has just a few counts. CDR3 bases: TGCAGCGCCGGGGTCGGCTCCTACGAGCAGTACTTC. Protein sequence: CSAGVGSYEQYF. V usage is TRBV29-1 and J usage is TRBJ2-7; TRBD2 might be the D (5 bases). CDR3 length: 12 amino acids. Trimming removed 7 bases from V and 0 bases from J, with 10 bases in between. Germline V gives CDR1 SQVTM, CDR2 ANQGSEA.

The chain employs TRBV2 and TRBJ2-5; 7 bases line up with TRBD1. The DNA matches TRBJ2-7 better at its end, which makes the J call doubtful. Germline CDR1 and CDR2: SNHLY and FYNNEI. The CDR3 runs to 13 residues. CDR3 in amino acids: CASNRDRAYEQYF. CDR3 sequence (DNA): TGTGCCTCAAACCGGGACAGAGCATACGAGCAGTACTTC.

The rearrangement uses TRBV7-2 and TRBJ1-2; D not certain. The CDR3 runs 13 residues. Germline V lookup: CDR1 SGHTA, CDR2 FQGNSA. The V end lost 5 bases, the J end lost 4 bases, and 11 bases lay between the germline ends. CDR3 protein: CASSPTETYGYTF. The DNA for the CDR3 is TGTGCCAGCAGCCCCACCGAAACCTATGGCTACACCTTC.

The chain employs TRBV6-6 and TRBJ1-1; 8 nucleotides line up with TRBD1. The germline V gene has CDR1 MNHNY and CDR2 SVGAGI (reference sequence). The CDR3 has 15 amino acids. Trimming at V came to 2 bases and at J to 1 base, leaving 3 bases not matched to a gene. The CDR3 loop is CASSYTQGENTEAFF. Written as DNA, the CDR3 is TGTGCCAGCAGTTACACACAGGGGGAGAACACTGAAGCTTTCTTT.

CDR3 region: CSIATDKETQYF. As DNA, the CDR3 is TGCAGCATTGCGACAGACAAAGAGACCCAGTACTTC. The chain uses TRBV29-1 and TRBJ2-5; D is perhaps TRBD1 (5 bases). Germline-derived CDR1 and CDR2 are SQVTM and ANQGSEA. CDR3 length: 12 amino acids. The V and J ends lost 8 bases and 3 bases respectively, with 13 bases between them.

The chain has TRBV7-9 and TRBJ2-7; D unresolved. CDR3 length: 15 residues. Germline V CDR1 and CDR2: SEHNR, FQNEAQ (reference sequence). The V and J ends lost 1 base and 0 bases respectively, with 10 bases between them. The CDR3 nucleotides read TGTGCCAGCAGCTTAGGGCAGGACCCCTCCTACGAGCAGTACTTC. This codes for CASSLGQDPSYEQYF.

There are a few counts of this clonotype. This chain joins TRBV12-5 and TRBJ2-3; 10 positions match TRBD2. The CDR3 has 15 residues. V dropped 3 bases and J dropped 2; count of bases not matched to a gene: 2. Germline V gene lookup returns CDR1 LGHNT and CDR2 FRNRAP. The CDR3 DNA reads TGTGCTAGTGGTTTAGCGGGAGGGCCCACAGATACGCAGTATTTT. Amino acids: CASGLAGGPTDTQYF.

This clonotype occurred a few times. The J gene is TRBJ2-7, the V gene TRBV7-8; no definite D call. V was shortened by 5 bases and J by 3 bases, with 11 bases between the two germline ends. Germline V CDR1 and CDR2: SGHVS, FQNEAQ. The length of the CDR3 is 13 residues. The chain's CDR3 is CASSLLGFYEQYF. The CDR3 nucleotides read TGTGCCAGCAGCCTTTTGGGGTTCTACGAGCAGTACTTC.

This sequence joins TRBV10-3 and TRBJ2-5, with a possible D match to TRBD1 (5 bases). There are 15 residues in the CDR3. Germline V CDR1 and CDR2: ENHRY, SYGVKD. The V and J ends lost 6 bases and 5 bases respectively, with 19 bases between them. CDR3 in amino acids: CAISSVTVDMETQYF. The CDR3 DNA reads as TGTGCCATCAGCAGTGTTACGGTGGACATGGAGACCCAGTACTTC.

This clonotype has just a few counts. V is TRBV14 and J is TRBJ2-3, with a tentative D call TRBD2 (5 bases). Between the trimmed V and J ends, which lost 3 bases and 0 bases, there was a span of 13 bases. CDR3 length equals 16 residues. Germline CDR1 reads SGHDN; CDR2 reads FVKESK. The CDR3 bases are TGTGCCAGCAGCCAGCCTAGCTACACTAGCACAGATACGCAGTATTTT. Its translation is CASSQPSYTSTDTQYF.

With respect to this clonotype: A much larger clone differs from this one at a single base, so this may be a read error. The chain joins TRBV30 to TRBJ2-1; D perhaps matches TRBD1 (5 bases). The CDR3 runs to 14 residues. Germline V lookup: CDR1 GTSNPN, CDR2 SVGIG (reference sequence). The CDR3: CTWSVGALLTRQFF. CDR3 in DNA: TGTACCTGGAGTGTAGGGGCCTTACTAACAAGGCAGTTCTTC.

The chain joins TRBV4-1 to TRBJ1-3, with D maybe TRBD1 (5 bases). Trimming took 9 bases from V and 4 from J, leaving 19 bases between them. The CDR3 extends over 15 amino acids. Germline CDR1 MGHRA, CDR2 YSYEKL. CDR3: CASAIREGQGNTIYF. The CDR3 coding sequence is TGCGCCAGTGCGATACGGGAGGGGCAGGGAAACACCATATATTTT.

CDR3 protein: CASSEWGTEAFF. CDR3 nucleotides: TGTGCCAGCAGCGAGTGGGGAACTGAAGCTTTCTTT. This sequence joins TRBV7-6 and TRBJ1-1; D is unclear. The CDR3 has 12 residues. The germline V gene has CDR1 SGHVS and CDR2 FNYEAQ. Trimming cost V 5 bases and J 5 bases, with 9 bases left between them. Filled out from reference TRBV7-6 and TRBJ1-1, the complete variable domain reads GAGVSQSPRYKVTKRGQDVALRCDPISGHVSLYWYRQALGQGPEFLTYFNYEAQQDKSGLPNDRFSAERPEGSISTLTIQRTEQRDSAMYRCASSEWGTEAFFGQGTRLTVV.

This clonotype was counted only a few times. The chain employs TRBV20-1 and TRBJ2-1; perhaps TRBD2 as D (6 bases). The V and J ends lost 0 bases and 8 bases respectively, with 8 bases between them. Germline V lookup: CDR1 DFQATT, CDR2 SNEGSKA (reference sequence). The CDR3 has 12 amino acids. The DNA of the CDR3 is TGCAGTGCTAGAGAAGCGGGCCATGAGCAGTTCTTC. Translated, it gives CSAREAGHEQFF.

The chain combines TRBV20-1 with TRBJ2-7; D ambiguous. CDR1 DFQATT and CDR2 SNEGSKA come from the germline V gene (reference sequence). V was trimmed by 2 bases and J by 6 bases, leaving 11 bases between them. The CDR3 extends over 12 amino acids. The CDR3 here is CSARLLSPEQYF. The CDR3 DNA is TGCAGTGCTAGATTACTAAGTCCCGAGCAGTACTTC.

The chain is built from TRBV12-3 or TRBV12-4 and TRBJ2-5; D is unclear. TRBJ2-7 explains the end of the DNA better; the J call may be wrong. CDR3 length: 12 amino acids. The CDR3 is CASKDLGYEQYF. Written as DNA, the CDR3 is TGTGCCTCGAAGGATTTGGGCTACGAGCAGTACTTC.

This clonotype showed up just a few times. The chain is built from TRBV3-1 and TRBJ1-2, with TRBD1 matching over 7 bases. J lost 2 bases, V lost 2 bases, and 5 bases had no gene match. The CDR3 sequence is 15 residues long. Germline values: CDR1 LGHDT, CDR2 YNNKEL (reference sequence). CDR3 in DNA: TGTGCCAGCAGCCAAACGTTGGGACAGAACTATGGCTACACCTTC. It is translated as CASSQTLGQNYGYTF.

Remarks on this clonotype: The junction and the germline gene differ at one end; a read error may be behind it. The chain has TRBV7-7 and TRBJ2-3; D uncertain. The germline V gene encodes CDR1 SSHAT and CDR2 FNYEAQ (reference sequence). CDR3 length: 11 residues. Written as DNA, the CDR3 is TGTGCTAGCAGCCCTGTCGATACGCAGTATTTT. This translates into CASSPVDTQYF.

This clonotype was recorded a few times. The genes are TRBV15 and TRBJ2-1; 10 nucleotides align to TRBD2. CDR1 is LNHNV, CDR2 YYDKDF, per germline (reference sequence). The CDR3 runs 17 residues. With 5 bases clipped from V and 4 bases from J, the junction kept 11 bases outside the gene matches. DNA of the CDR3: TGTGCCACCAGCGGAGGACTAGCGGCATGGGATTACAATGAGCAGTTCTTC. This codes for CATSGGLAAWDYNEQFF.

This clonotype was detected only a few times. The V and J genes are TRBV28 and TRBJ2-3; 12 positions agree with TRBD2. J was trimmed by 6 bases and V by 3 bases; bases with no gene match: 1. Germline values: CDR1 MDHEN, CDR2 SYDVKM. The length of the CDR3 is 14 residues. CDR3 DNA sequence: TGTGCCAGCAGTTTGACTAGCGGGAGTGATACGCAGTATTTT. It is translated as CASSLTSGSDTQYF.

The rearrangement links TRBV5-1 to TRBJ2-7; possible D gene TRBD1, 6 bases. Trimming pared 7 bases from V and 3 bases from J, leaving 26 bases between. Germline loops: CDR1 SGHRS, CDR2 YFSETQ. CDR3 length: 17 residues. CDR3 sequence reads: CASSPYYEGGPIYEQYF. DNA of the CDR3: TGCGCCAGCTCACCCTATTACGAAGGGGGACCGATCTACGAGCAGTACTTC. Variable domain in full (rest from reference TRBV5-1 and TRBJ2-7): KAGVTQTPRYLIKTRGQQVTLSCSPISGHRSVSWYQQTPGQGLQFLFEYFSETQRNKGNFPGRFSGRQFSNSRSEMNVSTLELGDSALYLCASSPYYEGGPIYEQYFGPGTRLTVT.

The chain employs TRBV28 and TRBJ1-4; D is perhaps TRBD1 (5 bases). V was cut by 1 base and J by 4 bases, with 10 bases left in between. Germline lookup yields CDR1 MDHEN and CDR2 SYDVKM. The CDR3 covers 15 residues. The CDR3 here is CASSLYTGSNEKLFF. The CDR3 DNA sequence: TGTGCCAGCAGTTTATACACAGGAAGTAATGAAAAACTGTTTTTT.

The chain combines TRBV12-3 or TRBV12-4 with TRBJ2-1; TRBD1 aligns across 12 bases. The V segment lost 1 base and the J segment 0 bases; nucleotides outside the gene matches: 10. The CDR3 has 20 amino acids. Here the CDR3 reads CASSLVGGTGGPTSYNEQFF. The DNA for the CDR3 is TGTGCCAGCAGTTTAGTAGGGGGGACAGGGGGCCCCACCTCCTACAATGAGCAGTTCTTC.